The present T cell receptor beta chain was sequenced within a study of blood T cell repertoires in COVID-19. Germline V lookup: CDR1 PRHDT, CDR2 FYEKMQ (reference sequence). This CDR3 region has 13 residues. Trimming shortened V by 5 bases and J by 5 bases, and 13 bases separated the two germline ends. Only a few counts were recorded for this clone. The data were produced by immunoSEQ multiplex PCR, yet TCRdb's version contains in-frame clones alone and is incomplete. In the table there are more than 95,000 clones, 70% to 90% of which are singletons. The source material was peripheral blood. The chain employs TRBV13 and TRBJ2-7, with D tentatively TRBD2 (6 bases). This TCR derives from a woman aged 50 to 60 with acute or convalescent COVID-19. The CDR3 DNA sequence: TGTGCCAGCAGCCCCGCGGGGCGGCACGAGCAGTACTTC. Residues: CASSPAGRHEQYF.